The subject of this entry is one T cell receptor beta chain. Only in-frame clones appear in the TCRdb table, and some are missing; sequencing was by immunoSEQ multiplex PCR. Of around 190,000 clones detected, over 80% appear once; the ten largest clones hold approximately 3%. CDR3 size: 13 residues. V lost 0 bases and J 10 bases, leaving 11 bases between the germline ends. Germline V gene sequence: CDR1 SGDLS, CDR2 YYNGEE. These data come from a study of blood T cell repertoires in COVID-19. The source material was PBMCs or T cells enriched from blood (not recorded which). The clonotype originates from a woman aged 25 to 39 who had been exposed to COVID-19. The V call is TRBV9, the J call TRBJ2-1; no clear D. CDR3 nucleotides: TGTGCCAGCAGCGTAGCTACCGGTTGGGAGCAGTTCTTC. Translated: CASSVATGWEQFF.